By sample share, the clone carrying this TCR beta chain is medium-sized. Its antigen remains unknown. Clones were sequenced by immunoSEQ multiplex PCR, and TCRdb holds only the in-frame ones, with some missing. The data contain about 3,000 clones, about 22% of them singletons. These data are taken from a study of T cells in localized non-small cell lung cancer. Notes on the study in general: Uninvolved nearby lung showed the greatest T cell clonality, exceeding that found in tumor. Adjacent lung had a median roughly 53 of the 100 largest tumor clones. With higher T cell density in blood came longer overall survival. Sequencing, confined to only one tumor region, leaves heterogeneity possible.

Trimming took 5 bases from V and 5 from J; bases not matched to a gene: 8. CDR1 SGHNT and CDR2 YENEEA come from the germline V gene. This CDR3 has 14 amino acids. The specimen comprised lung tumor tissue, sampled before any cancer treatment. The chain has TRBV11-3 and TRBJ2-5; 7 bases are a match to TRBD1. This TCR derives from a man aged 18-55 years with stage II lung adenocarcinoma. CDR3 sequence reads: CASSRQGVPETQYF. Written as DNA, the CDR3 is TGTGCCAGCAGCAGACAGGGAGTCCCGGAGACCCAGTACTTC. Full variable domain (rest looked up from reference TRBV11-3 and TRBJ2-5): EAGVVQSPRYKIIEKKQPVAFWCNPISGHNTLYWYLQNLGQGPELLIRYENEEAVDDSQLPKDRFSAERLKGVDSTLKIQPAELGDSAVYLCASSRQGVPETQYFGPGTRLLVL.